The present TCR beta chain was sequenced within a study of blood T cell repertoires in COVID-19. Study information: Sources were T cells, B-cell-depleted T cells, or PBMCs; the material itself was cDNA or gDNA.

With 3 bases removed from V and 2 bases from J, the gap between germline ends came to 10 bases. Looked up from germline, CDR1 is GTSNPN and CDR2 is SVGIG (reference sequence). This CDR3 is 13 amino acids long. Per the original data handling: The authors estimated nucleated cell counts from reference gene primer amplification. Only in-frame clones appear in the TCRdb table, and some are missing; sequencing was by immunoSEQ multiplex PCR. The V and J calls and clone size were taken over from that table, and D and trimming were inferred from the DNA. This table holds roughly 230,000 clones, 80% to 90% found once.

The chain is built from TRBV30 and TRBJ2-5; D perhaps matches TRBD1 (6 bases). This clonotype was obtained from a man in his forties or fifties with acute or convalescent COVID-19. Material for sequencing was peripheral blood. The CDR3 is CAWSFRGQETQYF. CDR3 bases: TGTGCCTGGAGCTTCAGGGGACAAGAGACCCAGTACTTC.